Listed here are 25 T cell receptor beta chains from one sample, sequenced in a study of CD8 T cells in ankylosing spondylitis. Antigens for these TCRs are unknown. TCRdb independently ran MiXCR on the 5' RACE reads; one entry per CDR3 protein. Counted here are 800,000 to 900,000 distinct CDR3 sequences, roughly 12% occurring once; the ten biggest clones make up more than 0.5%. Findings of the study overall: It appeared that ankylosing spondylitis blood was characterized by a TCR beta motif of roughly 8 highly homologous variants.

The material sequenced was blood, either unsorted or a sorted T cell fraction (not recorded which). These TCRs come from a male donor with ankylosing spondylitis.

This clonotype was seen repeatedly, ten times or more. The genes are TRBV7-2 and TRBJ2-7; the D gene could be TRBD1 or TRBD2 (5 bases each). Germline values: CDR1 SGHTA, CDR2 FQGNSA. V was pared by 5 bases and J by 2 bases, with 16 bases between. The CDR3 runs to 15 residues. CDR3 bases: TGTGCCAGCAGCAAAACCGGGACGGGAACCTACGAGCAGTACTTC. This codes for CASSKTGTGTYEQYF.

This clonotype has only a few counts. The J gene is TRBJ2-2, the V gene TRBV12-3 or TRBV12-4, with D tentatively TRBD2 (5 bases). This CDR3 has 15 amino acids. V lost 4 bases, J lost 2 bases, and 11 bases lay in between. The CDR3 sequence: CASSSGETNTGELFF. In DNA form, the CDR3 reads TGTGCCAGCAGTTCCGGGGAGACCAACACCGGGGAGCTGTTTTTT.

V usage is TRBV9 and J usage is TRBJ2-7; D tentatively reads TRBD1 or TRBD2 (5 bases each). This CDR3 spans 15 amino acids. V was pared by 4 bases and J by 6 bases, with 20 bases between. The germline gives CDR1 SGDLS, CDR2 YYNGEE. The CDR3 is CASSTSKGPHGEQYF. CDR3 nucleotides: TGTGCCAGCAGCACCAGTAAGGGACCCCACGGCGAGCAGTACTTC.

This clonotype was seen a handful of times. In nucleotides, the CDR3 is TGTGCCAGCACCCTAGCCATTGGCGGGACAGGGGCCTACGAGCAGTACTTC. Translation: CASTLAIGGTGAYEQYF. The chain couples TRBV28 to TRBJ2-7, with 10 nucleotides matching TRBD1. The length of the CDR3 is 17 residues. CDR1 is MDHEN, CDR2 SYDVKM, per germline. V lost 7 bases to trimming and J lost 2 bases; unmatched junction nucleotides: 14. The full variable domain, with the rest looked up from reference TRBV28 and TRBJ2-7, is DVKVTQSSRYLVKRTGEKVFLECVQDMDHENMFWYRQDPGLGLRLIYFSYDVKMKEKGDIPEGYSVSREKKERFSLILESASTNQTSMYLCASTLAIGGTGAYEQYFGPGTRLTVT.

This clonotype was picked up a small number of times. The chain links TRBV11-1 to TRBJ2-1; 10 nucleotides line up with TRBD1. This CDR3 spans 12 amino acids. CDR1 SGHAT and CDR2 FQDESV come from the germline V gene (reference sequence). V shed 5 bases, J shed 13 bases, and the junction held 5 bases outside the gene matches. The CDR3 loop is CASSPDRGLQFF. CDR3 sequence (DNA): TGTGCCAGCAGCCCAGACAGGGGGCTCCAGTTCTTC.

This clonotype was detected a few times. CDR3 region: CATSDHRTAGWAYNEQFF. In DNA, the CDR3 is TGTGCCACCAGTGATCACAGGACAGCCGGATGGGCCTACAATGAGCAGTTCTTC. V gene TRBV24-1 combines with J gene TRBJ2-1; the D gene is possibly TRBD1 (6 bases). Germline lookup yields CDR1 KGHDR and CDR2 SFDVKD. The length of the CDR3 is 18 residues. V was clipped by 3 bases and J by 2 bases, with 19 bases between them.

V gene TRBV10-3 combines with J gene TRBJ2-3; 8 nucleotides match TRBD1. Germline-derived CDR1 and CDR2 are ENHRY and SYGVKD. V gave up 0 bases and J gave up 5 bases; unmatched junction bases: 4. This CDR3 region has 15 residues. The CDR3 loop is CAISESQGAGDTQYF. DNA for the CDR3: TGTGCCATCAGTGAGTCGCAGGGGGCTGGAGATACGCAGTATTTT.

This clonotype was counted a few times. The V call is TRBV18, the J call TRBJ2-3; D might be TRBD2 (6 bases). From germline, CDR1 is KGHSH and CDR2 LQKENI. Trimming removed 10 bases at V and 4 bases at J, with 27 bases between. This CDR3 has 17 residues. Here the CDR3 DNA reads TGTGCCACCGGGAGTCGGCTGGCGGGACTTTCTTCAGATACGCAGTATTTT. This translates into CATGSRLAGLSSDTQYF.

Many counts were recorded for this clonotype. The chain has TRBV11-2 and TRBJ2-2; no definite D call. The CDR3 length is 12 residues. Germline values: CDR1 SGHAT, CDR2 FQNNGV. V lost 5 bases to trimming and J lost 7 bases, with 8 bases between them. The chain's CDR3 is CASSLGFGELFF. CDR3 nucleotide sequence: TGTGCCAGCAGCCTTGGGTTCGGGGAGCTGTTTTTT.

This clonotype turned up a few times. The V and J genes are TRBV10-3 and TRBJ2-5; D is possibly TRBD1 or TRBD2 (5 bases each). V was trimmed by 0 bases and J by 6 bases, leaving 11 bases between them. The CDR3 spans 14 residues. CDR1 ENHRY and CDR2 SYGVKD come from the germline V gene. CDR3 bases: TGTGCCATCAGTGAGTCGTCTGGGACGAAGACCCAGTACTTC. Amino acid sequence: CAISESSGTKTQYF.

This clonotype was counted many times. For the CDR3, the DNA is TGTGCCAGCACCTCCGGCTATGGCTACACCTTC. The encoded protein is CASTSGYGYTF. This sequence joins TRBV7-9 and TRBJ1-2; the D is unclear. This CDR3 has 11 amino acids. Trimming pared 7 bases from V and 4 bases from J, leaving 7 bases between. Germline lookup yields CDR1 SEHNR and CDR2 FQNEAQ (reference sequence).

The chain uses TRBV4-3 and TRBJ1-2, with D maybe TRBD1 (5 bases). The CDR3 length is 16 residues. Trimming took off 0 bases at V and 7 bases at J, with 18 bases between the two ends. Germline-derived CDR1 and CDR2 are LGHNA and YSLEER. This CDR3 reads CASSQELTPGLRGYTF. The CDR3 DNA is TGCGCCAGCAGCCAAGAGCTAACCCCGGGACTTCGTGGCTACACCTTC.

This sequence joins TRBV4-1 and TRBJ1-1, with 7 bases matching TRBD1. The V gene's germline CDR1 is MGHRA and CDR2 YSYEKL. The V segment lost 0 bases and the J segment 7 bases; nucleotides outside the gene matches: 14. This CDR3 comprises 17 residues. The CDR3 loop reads CASSQEIAGGTSGEAFF. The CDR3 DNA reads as TGCGCCAGCAGCCAAGAAATCGCAGGGGGGACGAGTGGTGAAGCTTTCTTT.

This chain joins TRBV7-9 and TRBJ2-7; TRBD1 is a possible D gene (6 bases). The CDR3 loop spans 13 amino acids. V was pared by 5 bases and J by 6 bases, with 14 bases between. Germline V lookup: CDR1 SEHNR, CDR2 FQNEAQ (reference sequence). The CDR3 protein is CASSPRGLGEQYF. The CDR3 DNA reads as TGTGCCAGCAGCCCCAGGGGTTTGGGCGAGCAGTACTTC.

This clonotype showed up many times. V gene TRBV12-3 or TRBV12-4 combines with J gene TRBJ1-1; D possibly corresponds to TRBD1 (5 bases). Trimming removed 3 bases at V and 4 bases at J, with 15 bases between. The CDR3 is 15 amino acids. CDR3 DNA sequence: TGTGCCAGCAGTTTTTTGTCAGGGATGCGCACTGAAGCTTTCTTT. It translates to CASSFLSGMRTEAFF.

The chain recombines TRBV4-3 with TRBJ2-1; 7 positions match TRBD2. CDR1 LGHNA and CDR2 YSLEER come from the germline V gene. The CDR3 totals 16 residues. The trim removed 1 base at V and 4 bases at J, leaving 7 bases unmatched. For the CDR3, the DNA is TGCGCCAGCAGCCAAGTTTATACTAGCGAATACAATGAGCAGTTCTTC. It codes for CASSQVYTSEYNEQFF.

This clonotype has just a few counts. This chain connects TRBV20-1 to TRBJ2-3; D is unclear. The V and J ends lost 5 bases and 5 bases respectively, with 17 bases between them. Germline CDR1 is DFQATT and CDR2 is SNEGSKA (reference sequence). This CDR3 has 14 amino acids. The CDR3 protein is CSAARQGLGDTQYF. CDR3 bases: TGCAGTGCTGCCCGACAAGGCCTGGGAGATACGCAGTATTTT.

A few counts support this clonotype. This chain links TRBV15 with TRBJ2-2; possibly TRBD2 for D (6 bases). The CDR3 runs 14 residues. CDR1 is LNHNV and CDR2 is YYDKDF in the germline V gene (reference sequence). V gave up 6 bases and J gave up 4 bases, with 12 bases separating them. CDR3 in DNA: TGTGCCACCAGGAGACTAGAAGGCACCGGGGAGCTGTTTTTT. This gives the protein CATRRLEGTGELFF.

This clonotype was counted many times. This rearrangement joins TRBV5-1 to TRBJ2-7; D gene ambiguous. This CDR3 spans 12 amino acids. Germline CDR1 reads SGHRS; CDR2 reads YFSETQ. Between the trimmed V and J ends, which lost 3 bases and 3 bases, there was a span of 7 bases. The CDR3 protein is CASSSQDYEQYF. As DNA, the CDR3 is TGCGCCAGCAGCTCCCAGGACTACGAGCAGTACTTC.

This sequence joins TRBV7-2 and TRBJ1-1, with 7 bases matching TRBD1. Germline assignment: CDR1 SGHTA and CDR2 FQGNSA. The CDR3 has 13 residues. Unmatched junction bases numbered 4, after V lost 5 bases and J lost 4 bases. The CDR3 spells CASSIGGPTEAFF. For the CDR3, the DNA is TGTGCCAGCAGCATAGGGGGCCCCACTGAAGCTTTCTTT.

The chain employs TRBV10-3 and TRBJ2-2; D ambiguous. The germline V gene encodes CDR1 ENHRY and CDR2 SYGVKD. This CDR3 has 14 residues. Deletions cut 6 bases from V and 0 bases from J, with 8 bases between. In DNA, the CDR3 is TGTGCCATCAGAGGCCTTCCGAACACCGGGGAGCTGTTTTTT. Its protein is CAIRGLPNTGELFF.

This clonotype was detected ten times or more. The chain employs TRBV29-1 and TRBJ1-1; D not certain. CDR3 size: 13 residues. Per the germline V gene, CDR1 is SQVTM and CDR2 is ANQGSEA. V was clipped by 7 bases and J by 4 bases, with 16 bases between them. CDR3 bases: TGCAGCGCTACCCCCCGTGGAGGCACTGAAGCTTTCTTT. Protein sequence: CSATPRGGTEAFF.

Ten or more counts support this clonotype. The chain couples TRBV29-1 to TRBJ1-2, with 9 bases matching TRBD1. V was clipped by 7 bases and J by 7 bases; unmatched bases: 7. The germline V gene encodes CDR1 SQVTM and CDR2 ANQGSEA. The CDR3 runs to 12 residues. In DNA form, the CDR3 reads TGCAGCGCCGAGCGACAGGGGGGTGGCTACACCTTC. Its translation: CSAERQGGGYTF.

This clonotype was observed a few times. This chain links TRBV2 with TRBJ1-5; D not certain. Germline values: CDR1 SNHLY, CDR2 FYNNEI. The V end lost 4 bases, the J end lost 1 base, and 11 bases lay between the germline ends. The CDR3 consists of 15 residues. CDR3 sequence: CASSVRTASNQPQHF. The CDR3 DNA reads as TGTGCCAGCAGTGTAAGGACTGCCAGCAATCAGCCCCAGCATTTT.

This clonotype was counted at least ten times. Here the CDR3 reads CSAEDPRNSPLHF. CDR3 coding DNA: TGCAGTGCCGAGGACCCTCGGAATTCACCCCTCCACTTT. This sequence joins TRBV20-1 and TRBJ1-6, with D uncertain. The CDR3 extends over 13 amino acids. Germline assignment: CDR1 DFQATT and CDR2 SNEGSKA (reference sequence). V lost 6 bases to trimming and J lost 7 bases, with 13 bases between them.